One sample yielded the 5 T cell receptor beta chains listed below, sequenced in a study of blood T cell repertoires in COVID-19. Produced via immunoSEQ multiplex PCR; TCRdb's table is partial and in-frame only. The sample gives 150,000 or so clones, 85% of which show up once; 2.5% to 4% is in the top ten. The sample was peripheral blood. These receptors came from a human donor with acute or convalescent COVID-19. The donor label of this sample is uncertain.

This chain links TRBV28 with TRBJ2-3; tentative D call: TRBD2 (6 bases). The germline V gene has CDR1 MDHEN and CDR2 SYDVKM. Deletions cut 7 bases from V and 2 bases from J, with 19 bases between. The CDR3 has 16 amino acids. Written as DNA, the CDR3 is TGTGCCAGCACCTTGACCGGGACTCGACTCACAGATACGCAGTATTTT. Translating gives CASTLTGTRLTDTQYF. Full variable domain (missing parts from reference TRBV28 and TRBJ2-3): DVKVTQSSRYLVKRTGEKVFLECVQDMDHENMFWYRQDPGLGLRLIYFSYDVKMKEKGDIPEGYSVSREKKERFSLILESASTNQTSMYLCASTLTGTRLTDTQYFGPGTRLTVL.

J is TRBJ2-1 and V is TRBV6-6; 9 nucleotides match TRBD1. The CDR3 is made up of 14 amino acids. CDR1 MNHNY and CDR2 SVGAGI come from the germline V gene (reference sequence). The V and J ends lost 5 bases and 4 bases, in that order; junction bases with no gene match: 3. DNA of the CDR3: TGTGCCAGCAGTATCGGGACAGGGTACAATGAGCAGTTCTTC. This translates into CASSIGTGYNEQFF.

The chain is built from TRBV18 and TRBJ2-7; 10 nucleotides agree with TRBD1. Germline CDR1 reads KGHSH; CDR2 reads LQKENI. Trimming cost V 2 bases and J 5 bases; bases outside gene matches: 6. This CDR3 has 15 amino acids. Written as DNA, the CDR3 is TGTGCCAGCTCACCAGGGGACAGGGGTAGTAACGAGCAGTACTTC. Translated, it gives CASSPGDRGSNEQYF.

The chain employs TRBV18 and TRBJ2-2, with TRBD1 identical over 9 bases. CDR1 is KGHSH and CDR2 is LQKENI in the germline V gene. With 4 bases clipped from V and 5 bases from J, the junction kept 8 bases outside the gene matches. The CDR3 is made up of 16 amino acids. CDR3 residues: CASSRTGQGWTGELFF. In DNA, the CDR3 is TGTGCCAGCTCACGCACGGGACAGGGTTGGACCGGGGAGCTGTTTTTT. The full variable domain, its missing parts supplied by reference TRBV18 and TRBJ2-2, is NAGVMQNPRHLVRRRGQEARLRCSPMKGHSHVYWYRQLPEEGLKFMVYLQKENIIDESGMPKERFSAEFPKEGPSILRIQQVVRGDSAAYFCASSRTGQGWTGELFFGEGSRLTVL.

CDR3 nucleotide sequence: TGTGCCAGCAGCCAACTCTCCCCAGGCACCGGGGAGCTGTTTTTT. Translated, it gives CASSQLSPGTGELFF. The chain couples TRBV14 to TRBJ2-2, with D hard to call. The CDR3 has 15 amino acids. The germline V and J ends were trimmed by 2 bases and 4 bases, with 11 bases remaining between them. In germline, CDR1 is SGHDN, CDR2 FVKESK.